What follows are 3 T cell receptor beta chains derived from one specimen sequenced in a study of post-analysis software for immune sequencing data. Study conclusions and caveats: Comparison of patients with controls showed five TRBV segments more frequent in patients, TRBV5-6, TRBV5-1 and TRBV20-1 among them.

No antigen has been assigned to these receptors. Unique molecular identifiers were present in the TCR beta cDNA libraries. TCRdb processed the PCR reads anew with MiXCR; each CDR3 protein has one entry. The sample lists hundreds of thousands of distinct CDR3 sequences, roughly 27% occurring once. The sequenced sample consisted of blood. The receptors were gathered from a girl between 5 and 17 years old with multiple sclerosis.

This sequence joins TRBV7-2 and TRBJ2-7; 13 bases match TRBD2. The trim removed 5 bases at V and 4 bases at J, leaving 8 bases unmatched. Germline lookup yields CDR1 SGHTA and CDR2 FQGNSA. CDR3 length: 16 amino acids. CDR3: CASSGLAGVGPYEQYF. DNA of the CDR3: TGTGCCAGCAGCGGACTAGCGGGAGTTGGACCTTACGAGCAGTACTTC.

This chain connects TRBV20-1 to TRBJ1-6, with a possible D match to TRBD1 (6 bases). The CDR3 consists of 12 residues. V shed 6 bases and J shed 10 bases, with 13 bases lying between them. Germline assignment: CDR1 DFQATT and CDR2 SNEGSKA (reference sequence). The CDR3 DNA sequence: TGCAGTGCGACAACAGGGAACTCACCCCTCCACTTT. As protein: CSATTGNSPLHF.

DNA for the CDR3: TGTGCCAGCAGCCAATTGAACCGTCGCGTCTCACCCCTCCACTTT. It is translated as CASSQLNRRVSPLHF. The chain carries TRBV3-1 and TRBJ1-6; D is ambiguous. Trimming removed 2 bases at V and 10 bases at J, with 15 bases between. This CDR3 has 15 residues. Germline lookup yields CDR1 LGHDT and CDR2 YNNKEL (reference sequence).